The clone carrying this TCR beta chain was found a few times. These data come from a study of T-cell memory formation after mild COVID-19. A single record per CDR3 protein comes from TCRdb applying MiXCR to the 5' RACE reads. The profile shows 140,000 to 150,000 distinct CDR3 sequences, less than 25% of them singletons. Germline V CDR1 and CDR2: SGHDN, FVKESK. There are 13 residues in the CDR3. V was pared by 0 bases and J by 6 bases, with 9 bases between. The sequencing sample was made of PBMCs or a T cell subset sorted from them (not recorded which). This receptor was obtained from an adult woman who had mild COVID-19 (a few samples of this study predate the infection). Cell type and time point are not known. V usage is TRBV14 and J usage is TRBJ2-7; D not certain. CDR3 sequence (DNA): TGTGCCAGCAGCCAAGATCGCCGATCCGAGCAGTACTTC. This sequence encodes CASSQDRRSEQYF.